This T cell receptor beta chain originates from a study of stem cell transplantation in POMP-related autoinflammatory disease. The CDR3 runs to 14 residues. Germline V gene data show CDR1 as LGHNA and CDR2 as YNFKEQ. V lost 1 base and J lost 5, with 11 bases in between. Generated by immunoSEQ multiplex PCR, the TCRdb table keeps only in-frame clones and is missing some. The sample contains fewer than 1,500 clones, 65% to 80% of which appear only once. The specimen was CD8+ T cells from PBMCs. The chain is built from TRBV4-2 and TRBJ1-1; D uncertain. This receptor was identified in a human donor in good health. CDR3 nucleotides: TGTGCCAGCAGCCAAGGGTCGGGGAAGACTGAAGCTTTCTTT. It specifies CASSQGSGKTEAFF.